This is a list of T cell receptor beta chains from one sample in a study of radiotherapy plus CTLA-4 blockade in lung cancer. Using immunoSEQ multiplex PCR, the repertoire was profiled, and TCRdb retains in-frame clones only, with some absent. The sample gives roughly 97,000 clones, roughly 74% of which show up once; about 3% is in the top ten. The sample consisted of peripheral blood, taken from a patient treated with radiotherapy plus ipilimumab. The receptors derive from a human donor with non-small cell lung cancer who had a partial response to radiotherapy plus ipilimumab. Some clones in this sample may be carry-over from other donors' samples. Both conserved end residues are part of each CDR3. Fields, in order: D gene, clone size, V gene, J gene, CDR3 protein, CDR3 DNA. A D gene is named only where the DNA matches it firmly. Size is omitted from some rows. Given values are once, few, many or a class for expanded clones.

d_gene: NA
abundance: NA
v_gene: TRBV20-1
j_gene: TRBJ2-5
CDR3aa: CSKGDQETQYF
CDR3nt: TGCAGTAAAGGAGACCAAGAGACCCAGTACTTC

d_gene: TRBD2
abundance: NA
v_gene: TRBV7-8
j_gene: TRBJ2-5
CDR3aa: CASSLGALPAGVYETQYF
CDR3nt: TGTGCCAGCAGCTTGGGAGCGTTACCAGCGGGAGTTTATGAGACCCAGTACTTC

d_gene: NA
abundance: NA
v_gene: TRBV9
j_gene: TRBJ2-1
CDR3aa: CASSPNYNEQFF
CDR3nt: TGTGCCAGCAGCCCCAATTACAATGAGCAGTTCTTC

d_gene: TRBD1
abundance: NA
v_gene: TRBV7-2
j_gene: TRBJ1-6
CDR3aa: CASSKGTGEGSPLHF
CDR3nt: TGTGCCAGCAGCAAAGGGACAGGGGAGGGTTCACCCCTCCACTTT

d_gene: NA
abundance: NA
v_gene: TRBV27
j_gene: TRBJ2-1
CDR3aa: CASSNPLRGNEQFF
CDR3nt: TGTGCCAGCAGCAATCCCTTGAGAGGGAATGAGCAGTTCTTC

d_gene: TRBD2
abundance: medium-sized
v_gene: TRBV7-2
j_gene: TRBJ2-7
CDR3aa: CASSLGLGGGEQYF
CDR3nt: TGTGCCAGCAGCTTAGGACTAGGCGGGGGGGAGCAGTACTTC

d_gene: TRBD2
abundance: NA
v_gene: TRBV14
j_gene: TRBJ2-2
CDR3aa: CASSQDRGVRTGELFF
CDR3nt: TGTGCCAGCAGCCAAGATCGGGGGGTCCGGACCGGGGAGCTGTTTTTT

d_gene: NA
abundance: NA
v_gene: TRBV27
j_gene: TRBJ2-1
CDR3aa: CASTSGLGSRPYNEQFF
CDR3nt: TGTGCCAGCACCAGCGGACTGGGCTCTCGGCCCTACAATGAGCAGTTCTTC

d_gene: TRBD1
abundance: NA
v_gene: TRBV5-1
j_gene: TRBJ2-7
CDR3aa: CASSPGQGGNEQYF
CDR3nt: TGCGCCAGCAGCCCTGGACAGGGTGGGAACGAGCAGTACTTC

d_gene: NA
abundance: NA
v_gene: TRBV9
j_gene: TRBJ2-3
CDR3aa: CASSGGTGFGTDTQYF
CDR3nt: TGTGCCAGCAGCGGCGGGACCGGTTTCGGCACAGATACGCAGTATTTT

d_gene: TRBD1
abundance: once
v_gene: TRBV13
j_gene: TRBJ1-6
CDR3aa: CASSAQRRRQGLNSPLHF
CDR3nt: TGTGCCAGCAGCGCACAACGCCGCAGACAGGGGTTGAATTCACCCCTCCACTTT

d_gene: TRBD1
abundance: once
v_gene: TRBV27
j_gene: TRBJ2-1
CDR3aa: CASSFRPGQGANNEQFF
CDR3nt: TGTGCCAGCAGTTTCCGTCCGGGACAGGGGGCCAACAATGAGCAGTTCTTC

d_gene: NA
abundance: NA
v_gene: TRBV2
j_gene: TRBJ2-2
CDR3aa: CASSVVRGSGELFF
CDR3nt: TGTGCCAGCAGTGTGGTACGAGGCTCCGGGGAGCTGTTTTTT

d_gene: NA
abundance: NA
v_gene: TRBV5-1
j_gene: TRBJ2-1
CDR3aa: CASSSAGGGGRYNEQFF
CDR3nt: TGCGCCAGCAGCTCCGCCGGGGGAGGCGGGCGGTACAATGAGCAGTTCTTC

d_gene: TRBD1
abundance: NA
v_gene: TRBV27
j_gene: TRBJ1-2
CDR3aa: CASSSQGAGNYGYTF
CDR3nt: TGTGCCAGCAGTTCACAGGGGGCCGGGAACTATGGCTACACCTTC

d_gene: NA
abundance: NA
v_gene: TRBV7-2
j_gene: TRBJ1-2
CDR3aa: CASSLASKGGNYGYTF
CDR3nt: TGTGCCAGCAGCTTAGCGTCAAAGGGAGGGAACTATGGCTACACCTTC

d_gene: TRBD1
abundance: few
v_gene: TRBV30
j_gene: TRBJ2-2
CDR3aa: CAYRGVGELFF
CDR3nt: TGTGCCTACAGGGGGGTCGGGGAGCTGTTTTTT

d_gene: TRBD2
abundance: NA
v_gene: TRBV9
j_gene: TRBJ2-5
CDR3aa: CASSVYSGGIETQYF
CDR3nt: TGTGCCAGCAGCGTATACAGCGGGGGGATAGAGACCCAGTACTTC

d_gene: NA
abundance: NA
v_gene: TRBV6-1
j_gene: TRBJ1-6
CDR3aa: CASSGPQGVTSPLHF
CDR3nt: TGTGCCAGCAGTGGGCCACAGGGCGTCACTTCACCCCTCCACTTT

d_gene: NA
abundance: NA
v_gene: TRBV6-5
j_gene: TRBJ2-2
CDR3aa: CASRTSSFGELFF
CDR3nt: TGTGCCAGCAGAACTAGCTCTTTCGGGGAGCTGTTTTTT

d_gene: TRBD1
abundance: NA
v_gene: TRBV5-6
j_gene: TRBJ1-5
CDR3aa: CASSPGTGDSNQPQHF
CDR3nt: TGTGCCAGCAGCCCGGGGACAGGGGATAGCAATCAGCCCCAGCATTTT

d_gene: NA
abundance: NA
v_gene: TRBV29-1
j_gene: TRBJ2-3
CDR3aa: CSVETTRTDTQYF
CDR3nt: TGCAGCGTTGAGACTACACGCACAGATACGCAGTATTTT

d_gene: TRBD1
abundance: once
v_gene: TRBV6-5
j_gene: TRBJ2-5
CDR3aa: CASSRDRAQETQYF
CDR3nt: TGTGCCAGCAGCAGAGACAGGGCCCAAGAGACCCAGTACTTC

d_gene: NA
abundance: few
v_gene: TRBV7-8
j_gene: TRBJ2-2
CDR3aa: CASSLVPLATNTGELFF
CDR3nt: TGTGCCAGCAGCTTAGTTCCGCTAGCGACGAACACCGGGGAGCTGTTTTTT

d_gene: NA
abundance: NA
v_gene: TRBV5-8
j_gene: TRBJ1-6
CDR3aa: CASSLRGDSPLHF
CDR3nt: TGTGCCAGCAGCCTACGGGGGGATTCACCCCTCCACTTT

d_gene: TRBD2
abundance: NA
v_gene: TRBV28
j_gene: TRBJ2-1
CDR3aa: CASGERSGVGSYNEQFF
CDR3nt: TGTGCCAGTGGCGAACGCAGCGGGGTCGGTTCCTACAATGAGCAGTTCTTC

d_gene: NA
abundance: few
v_gene: TRBV6-5
j_gene: TRBJ2-7
CDR3aa: CASRYSDDEQYF
CDR3nt: TGTGCCAGCAGATATAGCGACGACGAGCAGTACTTC

d_gene: TRBD2
abundance: few
v_gene: TRBV5-5
j_gene: TRBJ2-7
CDR3aa: CASSLSPHSGTYEQYF
CDR3nt: TGTGCCAGCAGCTTATCTCCCCATAGCGGGACCTACGAGCAGTACTTC

d_gene: TRBD1
abundance: NA
v_gene: TRBV5-1
j_gene: TRBJ2-7
CDR3aa: CASSFLQGPLSEQYF
CDR3nt: TGCGCCAGCAGCTTTTTACAGGGGCCACTATCCGAGCAGTACTTC

d_gene: NA
abundance: NA
v_gene: TRBV18
j_gene: TRBJ2-1
CDR3aa: CASSSLTEEQFF
CDR3nt: TGTGCCAGCTCAAGCCTCACCGAAGAGCAGTTCTTC

d_gene: TRBD2
abundance: NA
v_gene: TRBV5-1
j_gene: TRBJ2-1
CDR3aa: CASSLRTSGTDNEQFF
CDR3nt: TGCGCCAGCAGCTTGAGGACTAGCGGGACTGACAATGAGCAGTTCTTC

d_gene: NA
abundance: few
v_gene: TRBV11-2
j_gene: TRBJ1-4
CDR3aa: CASSRTGNEKLFF
CDR3nt: TGTGCCAGCAGCCGTACAGGGAATGAAAAACTGTTTTTT